This T cell receptor (beta chain) was found in a study of vaccination and CD4 T cells after COVID-19. Overall study context: Cultures designated as controls were supplied with a CEFX pool, an HIV-1 Nef pool, or no peptide.

Concerning this clonotype: Its matching antigen is unknown.

The CDR3 is 14 amino acids. Trimming pared 0 bases from V and 2 bases from J, leaving 8 bases between. Germline V CDR1 and CDR2: MNHEY, SVGAGI. Oncomine TCR Beta short-read sequencing was applied to DNA from cultured CD4+ T cells. TCRdb analysed the PCR reads with MiXCR anew, one entry per CDR3 protein. Here the sample spans more than 9,500 distinct CDR3 sequences, under 50% being singletons. Stated treatment: approximately nine-day PBMC culture with coronavirus spike peptide pools or control peptides (ViraFEST assay). PBMC cultures, at 1.5 million to 2.5 million cells per well, received approximately 9.1 IU/ml IL-2 and approximately 10 ug/ml peptide pools.

The sequenced sample was cultured CD4+ T cells from blood, obtained after SARS-CoV-2 vaccination. The chain combines TRBV6-5 with TRBJ2-7; D not certain. The receptor comes from a human donor with COVID-19. The DNA for the CDR3 is TGTGCCAGCAGTTACTCAGCTGTAGCCTACGAGCAGTACTTC. This sequence encodes CASSYSAVAYEQYF.